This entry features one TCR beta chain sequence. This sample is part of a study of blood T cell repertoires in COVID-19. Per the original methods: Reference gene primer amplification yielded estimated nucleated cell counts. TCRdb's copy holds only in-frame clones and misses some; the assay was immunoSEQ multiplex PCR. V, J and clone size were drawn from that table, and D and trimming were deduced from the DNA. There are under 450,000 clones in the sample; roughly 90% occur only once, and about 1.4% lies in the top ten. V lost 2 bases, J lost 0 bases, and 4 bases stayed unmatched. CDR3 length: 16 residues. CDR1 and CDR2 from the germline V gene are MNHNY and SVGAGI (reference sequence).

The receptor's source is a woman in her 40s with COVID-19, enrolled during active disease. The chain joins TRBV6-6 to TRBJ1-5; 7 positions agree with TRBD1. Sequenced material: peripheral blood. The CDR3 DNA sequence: TGTGCCAGCAGTTACGGGGGACAGATTAGCAATCAGCCCCAGCATTTT. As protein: CASSYGGQISNQPQHF.